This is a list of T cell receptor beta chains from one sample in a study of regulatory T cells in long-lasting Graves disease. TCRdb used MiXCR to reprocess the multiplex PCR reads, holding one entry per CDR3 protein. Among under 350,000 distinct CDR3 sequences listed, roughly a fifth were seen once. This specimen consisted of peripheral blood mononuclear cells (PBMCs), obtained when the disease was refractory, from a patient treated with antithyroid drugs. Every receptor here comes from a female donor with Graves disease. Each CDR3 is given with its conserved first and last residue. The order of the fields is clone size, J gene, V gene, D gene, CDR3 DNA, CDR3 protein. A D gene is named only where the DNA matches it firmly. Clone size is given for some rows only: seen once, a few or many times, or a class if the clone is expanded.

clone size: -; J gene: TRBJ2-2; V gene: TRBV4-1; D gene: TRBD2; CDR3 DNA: TGCGCCAGCAGCCAAGAGTCTCGAGCGGGACACACCGGGGAGCTGTTTTTT; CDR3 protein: CASSQESRAGHTGELFF
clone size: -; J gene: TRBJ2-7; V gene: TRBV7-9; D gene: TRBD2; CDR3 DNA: TGTGCCAGCAGCTGGACCCAAGCGGGAGGAGACTACGAGCAGTACTTC; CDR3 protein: CASSWTQAGGDYEQYF
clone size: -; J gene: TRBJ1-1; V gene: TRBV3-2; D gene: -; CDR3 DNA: TGTGCCAGCAGCCAAGGAAGGGTTTCTGAAGGAGGAATTACTGAAGCTTTCTTT; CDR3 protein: CASSQGRVSEGGITEAFF
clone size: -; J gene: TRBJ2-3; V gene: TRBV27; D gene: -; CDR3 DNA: TGTGCCAGCAACCTTGGGGCGGGACTTAGCACAGATACGCAGTATTTT; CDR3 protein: CASNLGAGLSTDTQYF
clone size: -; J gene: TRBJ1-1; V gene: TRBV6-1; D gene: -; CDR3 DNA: TGTGCCAGCAGCCAGGGATGGGCTTCGACTGAAGCTTTCTTT; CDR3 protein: CASSQGWASTEAFF
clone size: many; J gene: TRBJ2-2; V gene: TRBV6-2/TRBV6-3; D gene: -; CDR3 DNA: TGTGCCAGCAGTTACTCGCCAAGCACCGGGGAGCTGTTTTTT; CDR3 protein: CASSYSPSTGELFF
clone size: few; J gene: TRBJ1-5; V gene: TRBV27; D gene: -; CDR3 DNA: TGTGCCAGCAGCAACCGGAATGAGGTCGGTCAGCCCCAGCATTTT; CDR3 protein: CASSNRNEVGQPQHF
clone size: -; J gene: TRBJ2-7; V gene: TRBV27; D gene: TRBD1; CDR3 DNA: TGTGCCAGCAACTCAGGGGGCCCCTCCTACGAGCAGTACTTC; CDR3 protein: CASNSGGPSYEQYF
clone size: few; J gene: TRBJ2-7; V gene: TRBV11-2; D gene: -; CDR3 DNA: TGTGCCAGCAGCTTAGAGGTTCGGGGGTACGAGCAGTACTTC; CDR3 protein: CASSLEVRGYEQYF
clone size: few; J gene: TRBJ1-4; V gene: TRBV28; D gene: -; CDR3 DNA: TGTGCCAGCAGCCCCGGTGGGGGAGAAAAACTGTTTTTT; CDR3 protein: CASSPGGGEKLFF
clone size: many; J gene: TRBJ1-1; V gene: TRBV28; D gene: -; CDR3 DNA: TGTGCCAGCAGTCCCCCTGGGGGGGGCTGGATCACTGAAGCTTTCTTT; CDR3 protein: CASSPPGGGWITEAFF
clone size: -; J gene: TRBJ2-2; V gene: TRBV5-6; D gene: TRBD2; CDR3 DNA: TGTGCCAGCAGCTTGGGACTAGCGGGAGTTAACACCGGGGAGCTGTTTTTT; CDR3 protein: CASSLGLAGVNTGELFF
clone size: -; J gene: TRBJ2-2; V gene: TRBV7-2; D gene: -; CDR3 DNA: TGTGCCAGCGGCTCAAGTCAATGGGGGTTCCAGAACACCGGGGAGCTGTTTTTT; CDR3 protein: CASGSSQWGFQNTGELFF
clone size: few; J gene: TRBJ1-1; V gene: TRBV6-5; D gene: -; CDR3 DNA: TGTGCCAGCAGTTACCGGGACAACTCTGAAGCTTTCTTT; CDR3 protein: CASSYRDNSEAFF
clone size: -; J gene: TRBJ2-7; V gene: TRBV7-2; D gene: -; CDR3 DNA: TGTGCCAGCAGCTTAAGGGGAGGGGGAAACTACGAGCAGTACTTC; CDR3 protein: CASSLRGGGNYEQYF
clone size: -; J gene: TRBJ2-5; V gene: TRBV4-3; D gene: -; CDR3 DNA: TGCGCCAACAGCCTAACTGATGGGGCAGGGGAGACCCAGTACTTC; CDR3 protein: CANSLTDGAGETQYF
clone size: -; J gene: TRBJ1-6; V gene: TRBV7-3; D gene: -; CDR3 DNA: TGTGCCAGCAGCTTTCGACTCTCCTATAATTCACCCTTCCACTTT; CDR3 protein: CASSFRLSYNSPFHF
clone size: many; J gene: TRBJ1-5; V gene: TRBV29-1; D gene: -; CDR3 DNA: TGCAGCGTTTCAGGGGTTCAGCCCCAGCATTTT; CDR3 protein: CSVSGVQPQHF
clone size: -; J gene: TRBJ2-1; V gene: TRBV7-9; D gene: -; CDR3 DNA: TGTGCCAGCAGCTTGTCCTTGGGGTACAATGAGCAGTTCTTC; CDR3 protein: CASSLSLGYNEQFF
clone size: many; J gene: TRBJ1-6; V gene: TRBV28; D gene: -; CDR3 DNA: TGTGCCAGCAGTTCAATTCAGGTTTCACCCCTCCACTTT; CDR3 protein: CASSSIQVSPLHF
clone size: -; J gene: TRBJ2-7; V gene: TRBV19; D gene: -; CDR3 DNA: TGTGCCAGTACCGATTCTGAGAGCGGGCCCTACGAGCAGTACTTC; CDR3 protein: CASTDSESGPYEQYF
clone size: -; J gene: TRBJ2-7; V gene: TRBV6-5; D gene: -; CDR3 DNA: TGTGCCAGCAGTTCCGACTTAAGGCCCTACGAGCAGTACTTC; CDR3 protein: CASSSDLRPYEQYF
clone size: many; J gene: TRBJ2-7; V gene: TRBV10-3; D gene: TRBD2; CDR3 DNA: TGTGCCATCAGTGAGTCTGGGGGGGAATACGAGCAGTACTTC; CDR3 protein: CAISESGGEYEQYF
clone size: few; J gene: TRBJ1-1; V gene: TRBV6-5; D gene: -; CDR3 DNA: TGTGCCAGCAGTTACCTGCCCGGTGAAGAAGCTTTCTTT; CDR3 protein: CASSYLPGEEAFF
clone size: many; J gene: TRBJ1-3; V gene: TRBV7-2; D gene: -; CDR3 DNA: TGTGCCAGCAACTTGCCGGGAAACACCATATATTTT; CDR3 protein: CASNLPGNTIYF
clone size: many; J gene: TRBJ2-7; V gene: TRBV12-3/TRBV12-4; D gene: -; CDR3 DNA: TGTGCCAGCATGATCTCTGGCGAGCAGTACTTC; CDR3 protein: CASMISGEQYF
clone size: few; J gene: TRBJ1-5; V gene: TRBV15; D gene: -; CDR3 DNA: TGTGCCACCAGCAGAGAAGAGGGTTACAATCAGCCCCAGCATTTT; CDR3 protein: CATSREEGYNQPQHF
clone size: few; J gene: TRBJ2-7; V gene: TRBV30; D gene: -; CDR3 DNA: TGTGCCTGGAGCTGGGGGGCCTCCTACGAGCAGTACTTC; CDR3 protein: CAWSWGASYEQYF
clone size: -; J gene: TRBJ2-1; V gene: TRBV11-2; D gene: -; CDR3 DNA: TGTGCCAGCAGCTTGGACAGAATTATTATAGGCTCCTACAATGAGCAGTTCTTC; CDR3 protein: CASSLDRIIIGSYNEQFF